These 8 T cell receptor beta chains came from one sample sequenced in a study of blood T cells in healthy people across ages. With a J-beta primer mix and a sample-barcoded 5' primer, a second PCR ran 7 to 11 cycles. Using its own MiXCR run on the 5' RACE reads, TCRdb lists one record per CDR3 protein. Here the sample spans about 1.1 million distinct CDR3 sequences, more than 30% being singletons. The material sequenced was blood. The receptors come from a young man in good health.

This clonotype was observed a handful of times. V gene TRBV10-3 combines with J gene TRBJ1-1; maybe TRBD1 (6 bases). In germline, CDR1 is ENHRY, CDR2 SYGVKD. V was clipped by 4 bases and J by 1 base, with 10 bases between them. There are 14 residues in the CDR3. In DNA form, the CDR3 reads TGTGCCATCAGTGCCCGGGACACGAACACTGAAGCTTTCTTT. Amino acid sequence: CAISARDTNTEAFF.

This rearrangement joins TRBV11-2 to TRBJ2-1; D not certain. V was pared by 5 bases and J by 4 bases, with 12 bases between. The germline CDR1 and CDR2 sequences are SGHAT and FQNNGV. This CDR3 contains 14 residues. The CDR3 region has the DNA TGTGCCAGCAGCCTAACGGGCATTTACAATGAGCAGTTCTTC. It translates to CASSLTGIYNEQFF.

The chain has TRBV28 and TRBJ1-2, with D perhaps TRBD1 (5 bases). In germline, CDR1 is MDHEN, CDR2 SYDVKM. With 4 bases removed from V and 10 bases from J, the gap between germline ends came to 13 bases. The CDR3 spans 12 residues. CDR3 protein: CASSSRVRDYTF. In DNA, the CDR3 is TGTGCCAGCAGTTCCAGGGTCAGAGACTACACCTTC.

Regarding this clonotype: A much larger clone lies one base from this, so it may be a read error. This likely comes from a read error, as the CDR3 has no conserved phenylalanine or tryptophan at its end. In nucleotides, the CDR3 is TGCGCCAGCAGCTTAGGGGTGGATGAGCAGTTCTTA. Protein sequence: CASSLGVDEQFL. The chain employs TRBV5-1 and TRBJ2-1; D might be TRBD1 (5 bases). V lost 2 bases and J lost 8, with 8 bases in between. Germline CDR1 and CDR2: SGHRS and YFSETQ. This CDR3 is built from 12 residues.

The chain combines TRBV5-1 with TRBJ2-4; TRBD1 might be the D (5 bases). The germline CDR1 and CDR2 sequences are SGHRS and YFSETQ. Deletions cut 1 base from V and 7 bases from J, with 12 bases between. The CDR3 covers 14 residues. The CDR3 reads CASSLYGRVNIQYF. As DNA, the CDR3 is TGCGCCAGCAGCTTGTACGGCAGGGTCAACATTCAGTACTTC.

The J gene is TRBJ2-7, the V gene TRBV10-3; D not resolved. CDR1 ENHRY and CDR2 SYGVKD come from the germline V gene. The V end lost 3 bases, the J end lost 3 bases, and 9 bases lay between the germline ends. The CDR3 has 13 amino acids. CDR3 coding DNA: TGTGCCATCAGTGAAGAAGCTCACTACGAGCAGTACTTC. As protein: CAISEEAHYEQYF.

For this clonotype: Since a much larger clone is just one base distant, this may be a read error. The rearrangement joins TRBV7-2 to TRBJ2-1; D remains unclear. The V end lost 4 bases, the J end lost 13 bases, and 11 bases lay between the germline ends. Germline CDR1 and CDR2: SGHTA and FQGNSA. CDR3 size: 11 residues. Here the CDR3 reads CASSYKETQFF. The CDR3 region has the DNA TGTGCCAGCAGCTATAAAGAGACCCAGTTCTTC.

The count of this clonotype is one. The genes are TRBV9 and TRBJ2-1; a weak D match, TRBD2 (5 bases). Germline CDR1 reads SGDLS; CDR2 reads YYNGEE. This CDR3 spans 16 amino acids. V lost 4 bases and J lost 6, with 20 bases in between. For the CDR3, the DNA is TGTGCCAGCAGCTCCTCGCCAGCGGCCCAATGCAATGAGCAGTTCTTC. It encodes CASSSSPAAQCNEQFF.